The 6 T cell receptor beta chains listed next were all sequenced from one sample in a study of T cell changes during pregnancy in multiple sclerosis. Profiled with immunoSEQ multiplex PCR; TCRdb holds only in-frame clones, not every one. The profile shows some 70,000 clones, approximately 91% of them singletons. This material consisted of peripheral blood, taken before pregnancy. The receptors come from a female donor with multiple sclerosis, enrolled in a pregnancy study.

V usage is TRBV13 and J usage is TRBJ2-1, with 9 bases aligning to TRBD1. After removal of 5 bases from V and 8 bases from J, the junction contained 19 bases not matched to a gene. CDR3 size: 18 residues. Per germline, CDR1 PRHDT and CDR2 FYEKMQ (reference sequence). CDR3 coding DNA: TGTGCCAGCAGCAAACTTTCCGGGACAGGGATGTATCAGGATGAGCAGTTCTTC. It specifies CASSKLSGTGMYQDEQFF.

This chain connects TRBV2 to TRBJ1-1; the match to TRBD1 covers 8 bases. The CDR3 covers 16 residues. From germline, CDR1 is SNHLY and CDR2 FYNNEI. Losses at the gene ends were 5 bases for V and 1 base for J; bases not matched to a gene: 9. In DNA form, the CDR3 reads TGTGCCAGCAGTCCCCGGACAGGGCTGAGGAACACTGAAGCTTTCTTT. Encoded protein: CASSPRTGLRNTEAFF.

The J gene is TRBJ2-3, the V gene TRBV10-2; 10 bases match TRBD2. Per the germline V gene, CDR1 is WSHSY and CDR2 is SAAADI. This CDR3 contains 18 residues. J lost 4 bases, V lost 5 bases, and 15 bases had no gene match. This CDR3 reads CASSHPGLAGEVADTQYF. DNA for the CDR3: TGCGCCAGCAGTCATCCAGGTCTAGCGGGAGAGGTGGCAGATACGCAGTATTTT.

The chain is built from TRBV18 and TRBJ1-1; 8 bases are a match to TRBD1. The CDR3 extends over 13 amino acids. The trim removed 1 base at V and 8 bases at J, leaving 3 bases unmatched. Germline-derived CDR1 and CDR2 are KGHSH and LQKENI. CDR3 protein: CASSPQWDREAFF. The DNA for the CDR3 is TGTGCCAGCTCACCACAATGGGACAGGGAAGCTTTCTTT.

This clone turned up a few times. The chain links TRBV5-1 to TRBJ1-2; TRBD1 agrees at 7 bases. The germline V gene encodes CDR1 SGHRS and CDR2 YFSETQ. V was pared by 5 bases and J by 3 bases, with 13 bases of the junction left unmatched. The CDR3 is 16 residues long. CDR3 in amino acids: CASSLNRGRSDYGYTF. The CDR3 nucleotides read TGCGCCAGCAGTTTGAACAGGGGTCGCTCGGACTATGGCTACACCTTC.

The chain couples TRBV7-9 to TRBJ2-5; tentatively, D is TRBD1 (6 bases). The CDR3 contains 14 residues. Germline loops: CDR1 SEHNR, CDR2 FQNEAQ (reference sequence). V lost 5 bases, J lost 1 base, and 11 bases lay in between. The CDR3 sequence is CASSPPGVQETQYF. In DNA form, the CDR3 reads TGTGCCAGCAGCCCTCCAGGGGTCCAAGAGACCCAGTACTTC.